These T cell receptor beta chains were read from a single sample in a study of T cell responses to AZD1222 COVID-19 vaccine. Assay used: immunoSEQ multiplex PCR; TCRdb lists only in-frame clones, some missing. The table shows 130,000 or so clones, with under 95% occurring only once. This specimen consisted of peripheral blood, obtained on day 0 of AZD1222 vaccination. The receptors were gathered from an adult in good health. Each CDR3 is given with its conserved first and last residue. D genes are given only for firm matches. Size tells how often a clone was seen (once, few, many) or the class of an expanded clone, and some rows leave it out.

clone_size,j_call,d_call,v_call,cdr3_aa,cdr3_nt
-,TRBJ1-6,-,TRBV6-5,CASTDRGQTSPLHF,TGTGCCAGCACCGATCGCGGGCAGACGTCACCCCTCCACTTT
once,TRBJ2-3,TRBD1,TRBV6-5,CASRDRGTDTQYF,TGTGCCAGCCGGGACAGGGGGACGGATACGCAGTATTTT
once,TRBJ1-3,TRBD1,TRBV13,CASSPGGGSGNTIYF,TGTGCCAGCAGCCCAGGGGGGGGTTCTGGAAACACCATATATTTT
-,TRBJ1-4,-,TRBV29-1,CSVRYGEKLFF,TGCAGCGTCCGTTATGGGGAAAAACTGTTTTTT
once,TRBJ2-7,-,TRBV24-1,CATSDSDRFYEQYF,TGTGCCACCAGTGATTCCGACAGATTCTACGAGCAGTACTTC
-,TRBJ1-5,-,TRBV19,CASTTTGAGSNQPQHF,TGTGCCAGTACCACGACAGGAGCTGGTAGCAATCAGCCCCAGCATTTT
-,TRBJ1-1,-,TRBV5-1,CASSPGWGNTEAFF,TGCGCCAGCAGCCCTGGATGGGGTAACACTGAAGCTTTCTTT
-,TRBJ1-1,-,TRBV6-6,CASSYAREAFF,TGTGCCAGCAGTTACGCACGCGAAGCTTTCTTT
-,TRBJ2-5,-,TRBV25-1,CASSEGGEQETQYF,TGTGCCAGCAGTGAAGGCGGGGAGCAAGAGACCCAGTACTTC
-,TRBJ2-1,-,TRBV5-4,CASSPGSYNEQFF,TGTGCCAGCAGCCCGGGCTCCTACAATGAGCAGTTCTTC